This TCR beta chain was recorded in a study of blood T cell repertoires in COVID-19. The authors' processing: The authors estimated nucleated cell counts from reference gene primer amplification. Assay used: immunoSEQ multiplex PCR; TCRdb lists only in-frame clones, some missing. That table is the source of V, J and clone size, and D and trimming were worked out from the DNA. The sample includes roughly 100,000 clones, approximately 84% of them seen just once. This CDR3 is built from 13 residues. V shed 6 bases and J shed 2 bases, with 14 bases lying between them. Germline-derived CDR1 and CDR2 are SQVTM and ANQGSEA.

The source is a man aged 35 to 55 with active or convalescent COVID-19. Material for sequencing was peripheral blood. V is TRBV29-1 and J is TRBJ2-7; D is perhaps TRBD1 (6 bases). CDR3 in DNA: TGCAGCGTGGCCGACAGGAGTACCTACGAGCAGTACTTC. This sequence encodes CSVADRSTYEQYF.